These T cell receptor beta chains were read from a single sample in a study of T cells in Graves' hyperthyroidism and ophthalmopathy. TCRdb re-called the multiplex PCR reads through MiXCR, storing one row per CDR3 protein. This table holds 300,000 to 450,000 distinct CDR3 sequences, 13% found once. Sequenced input: blood. The receptors originated from a woman under 30 with Graves' hyperthyroidism. The CDR3 runs from the conserved cysteine through the conserved F or W. D genes are given only for firm matches. Part of the rows lack a size; the others show once, few, many or a class for expanded clones.

v_gene: TRBV2; j_gene: TRBJ2-1; abundance: many; len: 16; d_gene: TRBD2; CDR3aa: CASSTSGGASIHEQFF; CDR3nt: TGTGCCAGCAGTACGAGCGGGGGGGCCTCGATCCATGAGCAGTTCTTC
v_gene: TRBV5-4; j_gene: TRBJ1-1; abundance: few; len: 15; d_gene: -; CDR3aa: CASSLAGTMNTEAFF; CDR3nt: TGTGCCAGCAGCTTGGCAGGGACTATGAACACTGAAGCTTTCTTT
v_gene: TRBV6-5; j_gene: TRBJ1-1; abundance: many; len: 11; d_gene: -; CDR3aa: CASSYSLEAFF; CDR3nt: TGTGCCAGCAGTTACTCTCTGGAAGCTTTCTTT
v_gene: TRBV4-3; j_gene: TRBJ2-3; abundance: -; len: 15; d_gene: -; CDR3aa: CASSQGPEGADTQYF; CDR3nt: TGCGCCAGCAGCCAGGGCCCCGAGGGCGCAGATACGCAGTATTTT
v_gene: TRBV3-1; j_gene: TRBJ2-1; abundance: few; len: 14; d_gene: -; CDR3aa: CASSQEPDVNEQFF; CDR3nt: TGTGCCAGCAGCCAAGAGCCGGACGTAAATGAGCAGTTCTTC
v_gene: TRBV27; j_gene: TRBJ2-7; abundance: many; len: 14; d_gene: TRBD2; CDR3aa: CASSWGGASYEQYF; CDR3nt: TGTGCCAGCAGTTGGGGAGGGGCGTCCTACGAGCAGTACTTC
v_gene: TRBV28; j_gene: TRBJ1-5; abundance: many; len: 14; d_gene: -; CDR3aa: CASSPMDSNQPQHF; CDR3nt: TGTGCCAGCAGTCCCATGGACAGCAATCAGCCCCAGCATTTT
v_gene: TRBV4-1; j_gene: TRBJ1-2; abundance: many; len: 13; d_gene: TRBD1; CDR3aa: CASSQGQGYGYTF; CDR3nt: TGTGCCAGCAGCCAAGGACAGGGCTATGGCTACACCTTC
v_gene: TRBV20-1; j_gene: TRBJ2-7; abundance: many; len: 14; d_gene: TRBD2; CDR3aa: CSAIAGGGSYEQYF; CDR3nt: TGCAGTGCCATCGCGGGGGGGGGGTCCTACGAGCAGTACTTC
v_gene: TRBV18; j_gene: TRBJ1-1; abundance: many; len: 14; d_gene: -; CDR3aa: CASSLQGPGSEAFF; CDR3nt: TGTGCCAGCTCACTTCAGGGCCCGGGATCTGAAGCTTTCTTT
v_gene: TRBV19; j_gene: TRBJ2-5; abundance: few; len: 12; d_gene: -; CDR3aa: CASSQGWETQYF; CDR3nt: TGTGCCAGTAGCCAGGGTTGGGAGACCCAGTACTTC
v_gene: TRBV28; j_gene: TRBJ2-7; abundance: many; len: 14; d_gene: -; CDR3aa: CASSPGLEAYEQYF; CDR3nt: TGTGCCAGCAGTCCCGGACTGGAAGCCTACGAGCAGTACTTC
v_gene: TRBV18; j_gene: TRBJ2-1; abundance: many; len: 15; d_gene: -; CDR3aa: CASSQVMATGNEQFF; CDR3nt: TGTGCCAGCTCACAGGTTATGGCGACAGGTAATGAGCAGTTCTTC
v_gene: TRBV18; j_gene: TRBJ1-1; abundance: many; len: 14; d_gene: -; CDR3aa: CASSPGGAGTEAFF; CDR3nt: TGTGCCAGCTCACCAGGGGGGGCGGGCACTGAAGCTTTCTTT
v_gene: TRBV6-1; j_gene: TRBJ1-2; abundance: many; len: 14; d_gene: -; CDR3aa: CASSEAQPPRGYTF; CDR3nt: TGTGCCAGCAGTGAAGCACAGCCTCCGAGGGGCTACACCTTC
v_gene: TRBV20-1; j_gene: TRBJ2-3; abundance: many; len: 14; d_gene: TRBD1; CDR3aa: CSAAGTGSTDTQYF; CDR3nt: TGCAGTGCTGCCGGGACAGGGAGCACAGATACGCAGTATTTT
v_gene: TRBV20-1; j_gene: TRBJ2-3; abundance: many; len: 14; d_gene: TRBD2; CDR3aa: CSALETSNTDTQYF; CDR3nt: TGCAGTGCCCTAGAGACTAGCAACACAGATACGCAGTATTTT
v_gene: TRBV5-1; j_gene: TRBJ2-7; abundance: many; len: 17; d_gene: -; CDR3aa: CASSLRLGAGAPNEQYF; CDR3nt: TGCGCCAGCAGCTTACGGTTGGGAGCGGGTGCCCCCAACGAGCAGTACTTC
v_gene: TRBV7-9; j_gene: TRBJ2-7; abundance: -; len: 10; d_gene: -; CDR3aa: CASSSDKDYF; CDR3nt: TGTGCCAGCAGCTCCGATAAAGACTACTTC
v_gene: TRBV6-1; j_gene: TRBJ1-2; abundance: many; len: 14; d_gene: -; CDR3aa: CASRPYSGAGGYTF; CDR3nt: TGTGCCAGCAGACCGTATTCGGGAGCTGGAGGCTACACCTTC
v_gene: TRBV3-1; j_gene: TRBJ1-6; abundance: many; len: 15; d_gene: TRBD1; CDR3aa: CASSQGQGGNSPLHF; CDR3nt: TGTGCCAGCAGCCAAGGACAGGGGGGAAATTCACCCCTCCACTTT
v_gene: TRBV30; j_gene: TRBJ1-2; abundance: many; len: 12; d_gene: -; CDR3aa: CACFPRGSGYTF; CDR3nt: TGTGCCTGCTTCCCCAGGGGTTCTGGCTACACCTTC
v_gene: TRBV28; j_gene: TRBJ2-7; abundance: many; len: 14; d_gene: TRBD1; CDR3aa: CASTSGTGSYEQYF; CDR3nt: TGTGCCAGCACCTCGGGGACAGGGTCCTACGAGCAGTACTTC
v_gene: TRBV6-2/TRBV6-3; j_gene: TRBJ1-2; abundance: few; len: 21; d_gene: TRBD1; CDR3aa: CANSYSTGLPRDRGEDYGYTF; CDR3nt: TGTGCCAACAGTTACTCGACGGGCCTGCCCCGGGACAGGGGAGAAGACTATGGCTACACCTTC
v_gene: TRBV30; j_gene: TRBJ1-4; abundance: many; len: 14; d_gene: TRBD1; CDR3aa: CAFQPTGGNEKLFF; CDR3nt: TGTGCCTTCCAACCGACAGGGGGAAATGAAAAACTGTTTTTT
v_gene: TRBV10-3; j_gene: TRBJ1-1; abundance: many; len: 14; d_gene: TRBD1; CDR3aa: CAITSDRADTEAFF; CDR3nt: TGTGCCATCACTTCGGACAGGGCAGACACTGAAGCTTTCTTT
v_gene: TRBV7-9; j_gene: TRBJ2-1; abundance: many; len: 16; d_gene: -; CDR3aa: CASSLWETALGTEQFF; CDR3nt: TGTGCCAGCAGCCTATGGGAGACAGCTCTTGGGACTGAGCAGTTCTTC
v_gene: TRBV6-2/TRBV6-3; j_gene: TRBJ1-4; abundance: -; len: 16; d_gene: -; CDR3aa: CASSYDVGGRGEKLFF; CDR3nt: TGTGCCAGCAGTTACGACGTCGGGGGGCGGGGGGAAAAACTGTTTTTT
v_gene: TRBV25-1; j_gene: TRBJ1-3; abundance: -; len: 17; d_gene: -; CDR3aa: CASSEFGSSYSGNTIYF; CDR3nt: TGTGCCAGCAGTGAATTTGGCAGTTCCTACTCTGGAAACACCATATATTTT
v_gene: TRBV15; j_gene: TRBJ2-7; abundance: -; len: 18; d_gene: TRBD2; CDR3aa: CATSRGGSGSLSSYEQYF; CDR3nt: TGTGCCACCAGCAGAGGTGGTAGCGGGAGCTTATCCTCCTACGAGCAGTACTTC
v_gene: TRBV28; j_gene: TRBJ1-2; abundance: many; len: 15; d_gene: -; CDR3aa: CASSLGQGEFYGYTF; CDR3nt: TGTGCCAGCAGTTTGGGCCAGGGAGAATTCTATGGCTACACCTTC
v_gene: TRBV20-1; j_gene: TRBJ2-7; abundance: many; len: 16; d_gene: TRBD2; CDR3aa: CSARDSLAGAFYEQYF; CDR3nt: TGCAGTGCTAGAGATTCGCTAGCGGGAGCGTTCTACGAGCAGTACTTC
v_gene: TRBV6-2/TRBV6-3; j_gene: TRBJ2-7; abundance: many; len: 13; d_gene: TRBD2; CDR3aa: CASWASGMYEQYF; CDR3nt: TGTGCCAGTTGGGCTAGCGGGATGTACGAGCAGTACTTC
v_gene: TRBV5-1; j_gene: TRBJ1-1; abundance: many; len: 12; d_gene: TRBD1; CDR3aa: CASSLGQGAAFF; CDR3nt: TGCGCCAGCAGCTTGGGACAGGGGGCAGCTTTCTTT
v_gene: TRBV20-1; j_gene: TRBJ1-5; abundance: many; len: 15; d_gene: -; CDR3aa: CSARDIQGLIGPQHF; CDR3nt: TGCAGTGCTAGAGATATTCAGGGATTGATAGGGCCCCAGCATTTT
v_gene: TRBV30; j_gene: TRBJ1-2; abundance: -; len: 14; d_gene: -; CDR3aa: CAFRTTGTYYGYTF; CDR3nt: TGTGCCTTCAGAACGACCGGGACTTACTATGGCTACACCTTC
v_gene: TRBV14; j_gene: TRBJ1-1; abundance: -; len: 13; d_gene: -; CDR3aa: CASGQVQDTEAFF; CDR3nt: TGTGCCAGCGGCCAAGTCCAGGACACTGAAGCTTTCTTT
v_gene: TRBV7-2; j_gene: TRBJ2-4; abundance: many; len: 14; d_gene: -; CDR3aa: CASRIQGSKNIQYF; CDR3nt: TGTGCCAGCAGGATACAGGGAAGCAAAAACATTCAGTACTTC
v_gene: TRBV25-1; j_gene: TRBJ1-4; abundance: -; len: 15; d_gene: -; CDR3aa: CASSEYGGGDEKLFF; CDR3nt: TGTGCCAGCAGTGAATATGGGGGAGGGGATGAAAAACTGTTTTTT
v_gene: TRBV29-1; j_gene: TRBJ2-7; abundance: many; len: 12; d_gene: -; CDR3aa: CSVLSGTYEQYF; CDR3nt: TGCAGCGTTTTGTCCGGGACCTACGAGCAGTACTTC
v_gene: TRBV7-9; j_gene: TRBJ2-2; abundance: few; len: 16; d_gene: TRBD2; CDR3aa: CASSREGTRSTGELFF; CDR3nt: TGTGCCAGCAGCCGGGAGGGGACACGCAGCACCGGGGAGCTGTTTTTT
v_gene: TRBV12-3/TRBV12-4; j_gene: TRBJ2-2; abundance: few; len: 14; d_gene: -; CDR3aa: CASSDDRTTGELFF; CDR3nt: TGTGCCAGCAGCGACGACAGGACTACCGGGGAGCTGTTTTTT
v_gene: TRBV9; j_gene: TRBJ1-4; abundance: -; len: 14; d_gene: -; CDR3aa: CASSVAWGNEKLFF; CDR3nt: TGTGCCAGCAGCGTAGCTTGGGGAAACGAAAAACTGTTTTTT
v_gene: TRBV3-1; j_gene: TRBJ1-2; abundance: -; len: 11; d_gene: -; CDR3aa: CASSDTGGYTF; CDR3nt: TGTGCCAGCAGCGACACGGGTGGCTACACCTTC
v_gene: TRBV3-1; j_gene: TRBJ1-4; abundance: many; len: 16; d_gene: -; CDR3aa: CASSQDGTVTYEKLFF; CDR3nt: TGTGCCAGCAGCCAAGATGGAACGGTGACCTATGAAAAACTGTTTTTT